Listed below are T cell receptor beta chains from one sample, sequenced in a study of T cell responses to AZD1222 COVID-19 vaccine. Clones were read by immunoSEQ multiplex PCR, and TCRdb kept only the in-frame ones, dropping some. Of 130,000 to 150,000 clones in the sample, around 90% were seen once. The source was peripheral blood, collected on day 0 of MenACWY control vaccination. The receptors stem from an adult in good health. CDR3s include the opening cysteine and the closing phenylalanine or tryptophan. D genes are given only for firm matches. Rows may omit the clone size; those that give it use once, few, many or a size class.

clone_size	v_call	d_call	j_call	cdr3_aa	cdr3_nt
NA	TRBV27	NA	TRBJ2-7	CASSLGGLLYEQYF	TGTGCCAGCAGTTTAGGGGGACTGCTCTACGAGCAGTACTTC
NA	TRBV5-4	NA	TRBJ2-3	CASSQGGGGTDTQYF	TGTGCCAGCAGTCAAGGGGGCGGGGGGACAGATACGCAGTATTTT
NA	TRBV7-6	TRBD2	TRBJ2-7	CASSDPYGGVQSYEQYF	TGTGCCAGCAGCGATCCCTACGGGGGGGTACAATCCTACGAGCAGTACTTC
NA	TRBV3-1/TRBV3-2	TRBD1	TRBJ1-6	CASSSHRGNNSPLHF	TGTGCCAGCAGCTCACACAGGGGTAATAATTCACCCCTCCACTTT
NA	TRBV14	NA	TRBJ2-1	CASSQDIVVNNEQFF	TGTGCCAGCAGCCAAGATATAGTGGTTAACAATGAGCAGTTCTTC
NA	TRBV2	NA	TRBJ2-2	CASSGTGRTGELFF	TGTGCCAGCAGTGGCACAGGGAGGACCGGGGAGCTGTTTTTT
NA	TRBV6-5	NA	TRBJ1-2	CASSYVPGGRYGYTF	TGTGCCAGCAGTTACGTTCCCGGGGGGCGGTATGGCTACACCTTC
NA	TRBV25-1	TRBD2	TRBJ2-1	CASSGFSRSGSSYNEQFF	TGTGCCAGCAGTGGATTTAGCCGCAGCGGGAGCTCCTACAATGAGCAGTTCTTC
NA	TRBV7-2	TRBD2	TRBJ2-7	CASSPPGLAGVEQYF	TGTGCCAGCAGCCCACCAGGACTAGCGGGAGTTGAGCAGTACTTC
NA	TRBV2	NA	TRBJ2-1	CASSEFGYVVNEQFF	TGTGCCAGCAGTGAATTTGGCTACGTGGTAAATGAGCAGTTCTTC
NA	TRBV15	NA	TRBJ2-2	CATSRGYRDTGELFF	TGTGCCACCAGCAGAGGTTACAGGGACACCGGGGAGCTGTTTTTT
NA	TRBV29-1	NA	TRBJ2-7	CSVAGDAVGYEQYF	TGCAGCGTTGCGGGAGACGCCGTTGGGTACGAGCAGTACTTC
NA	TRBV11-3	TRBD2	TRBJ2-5	CASSLAHLGGQETQYF	TGTGCCAGCAGCTTAGCCCATTTGGGGGGGCAAGAGACCCAGTACTTC
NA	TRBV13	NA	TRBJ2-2	CATSKGGELFF	TGTGCCACCTCCAAGGGCGGGGAGCTGTTTTTT
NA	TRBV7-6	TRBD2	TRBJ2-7	CASSSWQGTSGVHEQYF	TGTGCCAGCAGCTCCTGGCAGGGGACTAGCGGGGTTCACGAGCAGTACTTC
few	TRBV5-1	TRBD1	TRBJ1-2	CASSSGSGGIYGYTF	TGCGCCAGCAGCTCAGGTTCAGGGGGCATCTATGGCTACACCTTC
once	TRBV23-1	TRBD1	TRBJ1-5	CASSYGQGALDSNQPQHF	TGCGCCAGCAGTTACGGACAGGGGGCTTTGGATAGCAATCAGCCCCAGCATTTT
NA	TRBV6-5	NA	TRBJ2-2	CASSPQASTGELFF	TGTGCCAGCAGTCCACAGGCATCCACCGGGGAGCTGTTTTTT
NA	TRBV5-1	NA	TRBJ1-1	CASSPPQGAEAFF	TGCGCCAGCAGCCCCCCCCAAGGCGCTGAAGCTTTCTTT
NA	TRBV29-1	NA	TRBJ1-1	CSVVRGTEAFF	TGCAGCGTTGTCCGTGGGACTGAAGCTTTCTTT
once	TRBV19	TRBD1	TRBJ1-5	CASSTPGQGALAPQHF	TGTGCCAGTAGTACCCCGGGACAGGGGGCCCTAGCGCCCCAGCATTTT
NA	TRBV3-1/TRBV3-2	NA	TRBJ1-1	CASSHTGFRIRTEAFF	TGTGCCAGCAGCCACACAGGGTTTCGAATCCGCACTGAAGCTTTCTTT
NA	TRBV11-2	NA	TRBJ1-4	CASSPRSRAPGEGEKLFF	TGTGCCAGCAGCCCTCGATCCCGCGCCCCGGGGGAGGGGGAAAAACTGTTTTTT
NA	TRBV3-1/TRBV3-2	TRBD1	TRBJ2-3	CASSLTDRGNTQYF	TGTGCCAGCAGCCTCACTGACAGGGGTAATACGCAGTATTTT
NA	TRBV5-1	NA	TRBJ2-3	CASKADLPPTDTQYF	TGCGCCAGTAAGGCGGATTTACCCCCCACAGATACGCAGTATTTT
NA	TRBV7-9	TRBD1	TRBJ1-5	CASSFTGAQPQHF	TGTGCCAGCAGCTTTACAGGGGCTCAGCCCCAGCATTTT
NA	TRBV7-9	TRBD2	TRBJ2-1	CASSPIGLAGVHEQFF	TGTGCCAGCAGCCCTATAGGACTAGCGGGAGTACATGAGCAGTTCTTC
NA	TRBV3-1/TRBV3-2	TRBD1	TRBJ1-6	CASGTGGSNSPLHF	TGTGCCAGCGGGACAGGGGGCTCTAATTCACCCCTCCACTTT